The 8 T cell receptor beta chains below all came from one sample that was sequenced in a study of T cell responses to AZD1222 COVID-19 vaccine. Generated by immunoSEQ multiplex PCR, the TCRdb table keeps only in-frame clones and is missing some. The repertoire holds under 150,000 clones, with over 75% as singletons. The input for sequencing was peripheral blood, taken on day 0 of AZD1222 vaccination. These receptors were taken from an adult in good health.

The chain links TRBV10-3 to TRBJ2-1, with D tentatively TRBD1 or TRBD2 (6 bases each). The length of the CDR3 is 11 residues. V was clipped by 10 bases and J by 6 bases, with 10 bases between them. Germline CDR1 ENHRY, CDR2 SYGVKD. The CDR3 protein is CATGAGNEQFF. The CDR3, as DNA: TGTGCCACGGGGGCCGGCAATGAGCAGTTCTTC.

This clone showed up just once. The V and J genes are TRBV27 and TRBJ2-6; D possibly corresponds to TRBD1 (6 bases). CDR3 length: 17 amino acids. Trimming left V 6 bases short and J 0 bases short, with 15 bases between. Germline lookup yields CDR1 MNHEY and CDR2 SMNVEV (reference sequence). DNA of the CDR3: TGTGCCAGCAGCCCGACAGGTGTAGGCTCTGGGGCCAACGTCCTGACTTTC. It yields the protein CASSPTGVGSGANVLTF.

The rearrangement uses TRBV6-2 or TRBV6-3 and TRBJ1-1; tentative D call: TRBD1 (6 bases). The CDR3 is made up of 15 amino acids. Germline V gene lookup returns CDR1 MNHEY and CDR2 SVGEGT. Between the trimmed V and J ends, which lost 0 bases and 5 bases, there was a span of 13 bases. This CDR3 reads CASSYSRGAETEAFF. The DNA of the CDR3 is TGTGCCAGCAGTTACTCTCGGGGGGCCGAGACTGAAGCTTTCTTT.

This clone came up once. The chain has TRBV21-1 and TRBJ1-1; the table's D gene call, TRBD1, was not cross checked with the DNA. TRBV21-1 corresponds to a pseudogene. The CDR3 is made up of 19 amino acids. In nucleotides, the CDR3 is TGTGCCAGCAGCAAATGGGACAGGGGGGAATTTTCGCAGAAGTCTGAAGCTTTCTTT. Amino acids: CASSKWDRGEFSQKSEAFF.

J is TRBJ1-6 and V is TRBV5-4; TRBD1 agrees at 12 bases. The germline CDR1 and CDR2 sequences are SGHNT and YYREEE (reference sequence). V was pared by 4 bases and J by 7 bases, with 3 bases of the junction left unmatched. This CDR3 is built from 15 residues. This chain's CDR3 is CASSRDRGQNSPLHF. DNA of the CDR3: TGTGCCAGCAGCCGGGACAGGGGGCAGAATTCACCCCTCCACTTT.

The chain has TRBV6-4 and TRBJ2-3; the match to TRBD2 covers 8 bases. Germline-derived CDR1 and CDR2 are MRHNA and SNTAGT. V was clipped by 3 bases and J by 6 bases; unmatched bases: 5. The CDR3 is made up of 14 amino acids. CDR3 residues: CASSESGGRDTQYF. The CDR3 bases are TGTGCCAGCAGTGAGAGCGGGGGAAGGGATACGCAGTATTTT.

This rearrangement joins TRBV19 to TRBJ1-2; D remains unclear. Trimming removed 5 bases from V and 3 bases from J, with 16 bases in between. Germline V CDR1 and CDR2: LNHDA, SQIVND (reference sequence). The CDR3 is 15 amino acids. The CDR3 is CASSPRGRSDYGYTF. The CDR3 coding sequence is TGTGCCAGTAGTCCCCGGGGTCGCTCGGACTATGGCTACACCTTC.

This clone was counted once. The chain has TRBV7-9 and TRBJ1-4, with 12 bases that match TRBD1. Germline CDR1 is SEHNR and CDR2 is FQNEAQ (reference sequence). This CDR3 has 14 amino acids. V lost 5 bases and J lost 6; bases outside the gene matches: 1. The chain's CDR3 is CASSRDRGHEKLFF. CDR3 in DNA: TGTGCCAGCAGCAGGGACAGGGGGCATGAAAAACTGTTTTTT.